A single sample gave rise to the 3 T cell receptor beta chains below, sequenced in a study of T cell responses to AZD1222 COVID-19 vaccine. The table came from immunoSEQ multiplex PCR; TCRdb's copy has only in-frame clones and leaves some out. The data contain under 200,000 clones, roughly 86% of them singletons. Sequencing used peripheral blood, obtained on day 0 of AZD1222 vaccination. These receptor sequences come from an adult in good health.

The chain joins TRBV23-1 to TRBJ2-6; D call uncertain. TRBV23-1 is treated as an ORF (open reading frame) with a function not yet certain. The CDR3 sequence is 18 residues long. V was shortened by 0 bases and J by 4 bases, with 16 bases between the two germline ends. Written as DNA, the CDR3 is TGCGCCAGCAGTCAATCCCGCGTAGGCTCGGGCGGGGCCAACGTCCTGACTTTC. This translates into CASSQSRVGSGGANVLTF.

In this sample, this clone turned up a few times. V is TRBV7-2 and J is TRBJ1-2, with D tentatively TRBD1 (5 bases). The CDR3 length is 15 residues. V shed 4 bases and J shed 8 bases, with 20 bases lying between them. Germline V gives CDR1 SGHTA, CDR2 FQGNSA. The CDR3 DNA is TGTGCCAGCAGCTCTCTGGGTGGAGGGGCAGGGGGCTACACCTTC. Protein: CASSSLGGGAGGYTF. Based on the CDR3 plus reference TRBV7-2 and TRBJ1-2, the full variable domain is GAGVSQSPSNKVTEKGKDVELRCDPISGHTALYWYRQSLGQGLEFLIYFQGNSAPDKSGLPSDRFSAERTGGSVSTLTIQRTQQEDSAVYLCASSSLGGGAGGYTFGSGTRLTVV.

The rearrangement uses TRBV5-1 and TRBJ2-6, with D hard to call. The V gene's germline CDR1 is SGHRS and CDR2 YFSETQ. The V and J ends lost 5 bases and 0 bases respectively, with 6 bases between them. The CDR3 consists of 14 residues. This CDR3 is CASSSSSGANVLTF. Here the CDR3 DNA reads TGCGCCAGCAGTTCTAGCTCTGGGGCCAACGTCCTGACTTTC.